The present T cell receptor (beta chain) was sequenced within a study of Ad26.COV2.S vaccination and SARS-CoV-2 variants. Study in general: Doses of Ad26.COV2.S were injected into muscle once or twice, 56 days apart.

Broader study findings: Spike-specific responses of CD8+ and CD4+ T cells were reported to display substantial breadth after vaccination. Estimates derived from TCR breadth and depth analyses may have underestimated total T cell responses.

The treatment here: some 20 received Ad26.COV2.S at low or high dose, single or two shots; 5 received placebo; per-sample allocation not given. Collection of the samples took place on day 63 after the first injection of vaccine or placebo. The ends were cut back, 6 bases at V and 0 bases at J, with 3 bases in the middle. Germline assignment: CDR1 SGHTA and CDR2 FQGTGA. The CDR3 has 13 residues. Assay: immunoSEQ multiplex PCR; the TCRdb copy retains only in-frame clones and omits some. Among 400,000 to 500,000 clones listed, approximately 88% were seen once. This clone was observed a single time. The antigen remains unidentified.

The sample in question was peripheral blood, obtained in a trial of Ad26.COV2.S vaccine versus placebo. This chain joins TRBV7-3 and TRBJ2-6; D is unclear. The origin of this receptor is a person aged 18 to 65 who received the Ad26.COV2.S COVID-19 vaccine or a placebo. The CDR3 coding sequence is TGTGCCAGCAGGTACTCTGGGGCCAACGTCCTGACTTTC. This sequence encodes CASRYSGANVLTF.